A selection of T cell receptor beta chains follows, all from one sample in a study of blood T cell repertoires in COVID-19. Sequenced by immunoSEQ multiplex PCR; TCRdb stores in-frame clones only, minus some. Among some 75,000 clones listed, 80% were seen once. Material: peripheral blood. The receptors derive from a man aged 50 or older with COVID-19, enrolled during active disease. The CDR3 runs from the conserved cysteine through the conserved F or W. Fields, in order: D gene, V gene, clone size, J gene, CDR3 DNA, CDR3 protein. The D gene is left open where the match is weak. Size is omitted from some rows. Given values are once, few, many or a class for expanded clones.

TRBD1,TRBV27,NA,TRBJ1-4,TGTGCCACTAAGGGACAGGCGTACTCAACTAATGAAAAACTGTTTTTT,CATKGQAYSTNEKLFF
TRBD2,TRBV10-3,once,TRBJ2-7,TGTGCCATCAGGGGACTAGCGGGAGAACAGCAGTACTTC,CAIRGLAGEQQYF
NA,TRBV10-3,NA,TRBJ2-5,TGTGCCATCAGCCCCGGGGTCCTCCAGGGGGAGACCCAGTACTTC,CAISPGVLQGETQYF
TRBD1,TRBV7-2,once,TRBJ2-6,TGTGCCAGCAGCACCGGCCACAGGGGTGGGGCCAACGTCCTGACTTTC,CASSTGHRGGANVLTF
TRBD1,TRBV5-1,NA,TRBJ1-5,TGCGCCAGCAGCCCGACAGGGAGTTGGAATCAGCCCCAGCATTTT,CASSPTGSWNQPQHF
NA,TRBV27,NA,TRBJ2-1,TGTGCCAGCAACAGGAGGGGGGGATACAATGAGCAGTTCTTC,CASNRRGGYNEQFF
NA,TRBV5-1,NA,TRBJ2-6,TGCGCCAGCAGCTTGGTACCACAGGGTTTTGGGGCCAACGTCCTGACTTTC,CASSLVPQGFGANVLTF
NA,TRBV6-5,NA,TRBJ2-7,TGTGCCAGCAGTCCTCGACAGCCCGGCGAGCAGTACTTC,CASSPRQPGEQYF
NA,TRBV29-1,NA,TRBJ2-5,TGCAGCGTCCCGGACAGCCAAGAGACCCAGTACTTC,CSVPDSQETQYF
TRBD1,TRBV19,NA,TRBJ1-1,TGTGCCAGTAGTCCGCAGGGGGTCTCTGGGAACACTGAAGCTTTCTTT,CASSPQGVSGNTEAFF
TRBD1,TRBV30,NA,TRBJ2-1,TGTGCCTGGAGCGACCGGGACAGGGAGTTCTTC,CAWSDRDREFF
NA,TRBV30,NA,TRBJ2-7,TGTGCCTGGGGACAGACAGACGAGCAGTACTTC,CAWGQTDEQYF
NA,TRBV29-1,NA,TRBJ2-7,TGCAGCGTCGGGGACTTTTACTACGAGCAGTACTTC,CSVGDFYYEQYF
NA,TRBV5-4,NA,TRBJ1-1,TGTGCCAGCAGCTTGTCCAGGAGGGACACTGAAGCTTTCTTT,CASSLSRRDTEAFF
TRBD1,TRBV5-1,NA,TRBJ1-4,TGCGCCAGCAGCTTCGACAGGGCCGAGGGAACTAATGAAAAACTGTTTTTT,CASSFDRAEGTNEKLFF
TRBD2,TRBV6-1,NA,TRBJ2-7,TGTGCCAGCAGCGAACCGGGACTAGCCTCGACTTATTCCTACGAGCAGTACTTC,CASSEPGLASTYSYEQYF
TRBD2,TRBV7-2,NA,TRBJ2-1,TGTGCCAGCAGCTTAGCTAGCGGGAGGGGAGGCGGTGAGCAGTTCTTC,CASSLASGRGGGEQFF
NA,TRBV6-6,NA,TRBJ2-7,TGTGCCAGCAGTCCTCGAGGGATCGACGAGCAGTACTTC,CASSPRGIDEQYF
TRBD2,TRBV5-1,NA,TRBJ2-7,TGCGCCAGCAGTCTTTGGGCCGGGACTAGCGAGAACGAGCAGTACTTC,CASSLWAGTSENEQYF
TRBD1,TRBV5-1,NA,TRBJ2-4,TGCGCCAGCAGCCCCCGACAGGGGGCTGGCAAAAACATTCAGTACTTC,CASSPRQGAGKNIQYF
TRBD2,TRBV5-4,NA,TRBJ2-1,TGTGCCAGCGTACTAGCGGGAGAAGGAAATGAGCAGTTCTTC,CASVLAGEGNEQFF
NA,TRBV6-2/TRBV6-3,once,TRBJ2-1,TGTGCCAGCAGTCGCCCCAGGGGCAGCTCCTACAATGAGCAGTTCTTC,CASSRPRGSSYNEQFF